This T cell receptor beta chain was profiled in a study of blood T cells in healthy people across ages. In this sample, this clonotype turned up many times. Alongside a J-beta primer mix, a sample-barcoded 5' primer served in a second PCR lasting about 7 to 12 cycles. TCRdb redid the calling of the 5' RACE reads with MiXCR, one entry per CDR3 protein. The data show 850,000 to 1,000,000 distinct CDR3 sequences, approximately 49% seen once. V was trimmed by 3 bases and J by 2 bases, leaving 6 bases between them. Germline CDR1 SGHAT, CDR2 FQNNGV. This CDR3 has 13 amino acids. The sequencing input was blood. The chain has TRBV11-2 and TRBJ2-3; D not resolved. This sequence originates from a young man in good health. The CDR3 region has the DNA TGTGCCAGCAGCTTTGTAATCACAGATACGCAGTATTTT. Translation: CASSFVITDTQYF.